The text below deals with one TCR beta chain. Its antigen is undetermined. TCRdb re-analysed the 5' RACE reads in MiXCR, keeping a single row per CDR3 protein. The repertoire holds roughly 80,000 distinct CDR3 sequences, with approximately 10% as singletons. This sample was included in a study of early T cells in non-severe SARS-CoV-2 infection. The overall study: Unsorted whole blood bulk RNA was sequenced, with unpaired chains. General observations from the study: Anti-spike CD8 responses were favored in VDJdb matching, and private and CD4 specificities were missed.

The sequences come from whole blood, collected at baseline. The sequence was obtained from an adult who was a healthcare worker with PCR-confirmed SARS-CoV-2 infection or an uninfected control (not recorded which).

The CDR3 DNA follows: TGCGCCAGCAGCCAAGCCGCAGGCGGGGGGTCGTTCACCGGGGAGCTGTTTTTT. This encodes CASSQAAGGGSFTGELFF. The chain has TRBV4-3 and TRBJ2-2, with TRBD2 matching over 8 bases. Per germline, CDR1 LGHNA and CDR2 YSLEER. CDR3 size: 18 residues. After removal of 1 base from V and 4 bases from J, the junction contained 11 bases not matched to a gene.